One and the same sample provided the 7 T cell receptor beta chains below, sequenced in a study of human CD8 memory T cell subsets. CCR7+ PD-1+ TIGIT+ early memory CD8+ T cells with exhausted-like traits constituted the TPEX cells. Scientists made TCR beta libraries using UMI-labeled 5' RACE. TCRdb reprocessed the 5' RACE reads and stores each CDR3 protein as one record, lacking DNA. In all, the sample yields about 6,600 distinct CDR3 sequences. Sequenced input: CD8+ T cells from PBMCs. All receptors come from a human donor in good health.

V usage is TRBV28 and J usage is TRBJ1-2; TCRdb reports TRBD1, a call that lacks DNA to check it against. Germline lookup yields CDR1 MDHEN and CDR2 SYDVKM. The CDR3 has 15 residues. The CDR3 protein is CASSPQGSLGYGYTF.

This clonotype is identified as large (0.1 to 1%) from frequency. The CDR3: CSAKGGTLTETQYF. The chain carries TRBV20-1 and TRBJ2-5; as DNA is missing, the TRBD2 call by TCRdb cannot be tested. This CDR3 is built from 14 residues. Germline loops: CDR1 DFQATT, CDR2 SNEGSKA (reference sequence).

The chain combines TRBV14 with TRBJ2-1. Germline V gene sequence: CDR1 SGHDN, CDR2 FVKESK. This CDR3 has 13 residues. The CDR3 is CASSQRNINEQFF.

The J gene is TRBJ2-7, the V gene TRBV29-1; TCRdb picks TRBD2, but there is no DNA to check that call. CDR3 length: 13 amino acids. Germline-derived CDR1 and CDR2 are SQVTM and ANQGSEA. The CDR3 sequence is CSVVGTAGYEQYF.

This clonotype is called medium-sized (0.01 to 0.1%) based on its frequency. The chain carries TRBV5-4 and TRBJ2-7; the D call of TRBD2 rests on TCRdb alone, since no DNA is present to check it. The CDR3 sequence is 13 residues long. CDR1 SGHNT and CDR2 YYREEE come from the germline V gene (reference sequence). The CDR3 here is CASSLWTSDEQYF.

This clonotype shows up as medium-sized by frequency. The chain uses TRBV25-1 and TRBJ2-2. CDR1 is MGHDK, CDR2 SYGVNS, per germline. CDR3 length: 16 residues. CDR3 residues: CASSPSGRLNTGELFF.

This chain connects TRBV7-9 to TRBJ2-1; TCRdb reports TRBD2, a call that lacks DNA to check it against. The CDR3 runs 16 residues. Germline CDR1 SEHNR, CDR2 FQNEAQ (reference sequence). CDR3 in amino acids: CASSFAGLAIYNEQFF.